Listed below are T cell receptor beta chains from one sample, sequenced in a study of blood T cell repertoires in COVID-19. Repertoires were generated with immunoSEQ multiplex PCR, while TCRdb's copy carries only in-frame clones and drops some. This sample has a few hundred thousand clones, with more than 65% found just once. Sequencing was carried out using peripheral blood. The origin of the receptors is a woman between 35 and 50 years old who had recovered from COVID-19. Both conserved end residues are part of each CDR3. Each record gives: V gene, clone size, D gene, CDR3 length, J gene, CDR3 DNA, CDR3 protein. D genes are given only for firm matches. Not all rows give a size; the values are once, few, many and, for expanded clones, a class.

TRBV5-1	.	.	16	TRBJ2-1	TGCGCCAGCAGCTTGGCCGGGCGGGGACCCTACAATGAGCAGTTCTTC	CASSLAGRGPYNEQFF
TRBV27	.	.	13	TRBJ2-7	TGTGCCAGCAGTTTCAGGGTCCCCTACGAGCAGTACTTC	CASSFRVPYEQYF
TRBV2	.	TRBD2	14	TRBJ2-5	TGTGCCAGCAGCGCGCGGGGGGGCCTGGAGACCCAGTACTTC	CASSARGGLETQYF
TRBV28	.	.	11	TRBJ1-1	TGTGCCAGCAGTCGGGACACTGAAGCTTTCTTT	CASSRDTEAFF
TRBV6-5	.	.	15	TRBJ2-5	TGTGCCAGCAGTTACTCGCAGACTCACGAAGAGACCCAGTACTTC	CASSYSQTHEETQYF
TRBV6-6	.	TRBD2	16	TRBJ2-5	TGTGCCAGCAGTTACCCCGTTAGCGGGAGCAGGGAGACCCAGTACTTC	CASSYPVSGSRETQYF
TRBV27	.	TRBD1	13	TRBJ2-5	TGTGCCAGCAGGGGACAGGGCCAAGAGACCCAGTACTTC	CASRGQGQETQYF
TRBV5-1	.	.	14	TRBJ2-7	TGCGCCAGCAGCTTGGATCCGGGTAGGTACGAGCAGTACTTC	CASSLDPGRYEQYF
TRBV6-1	.	TRBD1	16	TRBJ1-2	TGTGCCAGCAGTGATTCTGCCGGGACAGGGGTATCTGGCTACACCTTC	CASSDSAGTGVSGYTF
TRBV3-1/TRBV3-2	.	.	17	TRBJ1-1	TGTGCCAGCAGCCAAGATTTTTTTGGCAGGGCCCGCGCTGAAGCTTTCTTT	CASSQDFFGRARAEAFF
TRBV7-9	.	.	15	TRBJ1-6	TGTGCCAGCAGCCTCACAGGATTTGATAATTCACCCCTCCACTTT	CASSLTGFDNSPLHF
TRBV28	.	.	13	TRBJ2-7	TGTGCCAGCAGTTTTACAGGGGAGGTCGAGCAGTACTTC	CASSFTGEVEQYF
TRBV9	.	.	15	TRBJ1-3	TGTGCCAGCAGCGGAACAGGGACCTCTGGAAACACCATATATTTT	CASSGTGTSGNTIYF
TRBV5-1	.	.	15	TRBJ2-1	TGCGCCAGCAGCTTAACGAGGACAGCCTACAATGAGCAGTTCTTC	CASSLTRTAYNEQFF
TRBV7-8	.	.	16	TRBJ1-3	TGTGCCAGCAGCTTATCGCCCAGTCTCTCTGGAAACACCATATATTTT	CASSLSPSLSGNTIYF
TRBV2	.	TRBD1	13	TRBJ1-1	TGTGCCTGTTGGGACAGGGGAGTCACTGAAGCTTTCTTT	CACWDRGVTEAFF
TRBV4-3	.	TRBD2	18	TRBJ2-1	TGCGCCAGCAGCCAGGACGTACTAACTAGCGGGGGGGACAATGAGCAGTTCTTC	CASSQDVLTSGGDNEQFF
TRBV11-3	.	TRBD2	17	TRBJ2-2	TGTGCCAGCAGCTTCCCTCGGACTAGCGGGAACACCGGGGAGCTGTTTTTT	CASSFPRTSGNTGELFF
TRBV4-3	once	.	15	TRBJ2-2	TGCGCCAGCAGCCAAGTCCGGACAGTTTCCGGGGAGCTGTTTTTT	CASSQVRTVSGELFF
TRBV5-1	.	.	14	TRBJ2-3	TGCGCCAGCAGCGATAGCGTCCCCACAGATACGCAGTATTTT	CASSDSVPTDTQYF
TRBV29-1	.	TRBD2	12	TRBJ2-3	TGCAGCGTTCGACTAGCCGACGATACGCAGTATTTT	CSVRLADDTQYF
TRBV7-2	.	.	14	TRBJ1-1	TGTGCCAGCAGCGCGTCAGGGGTCGGCACTGAAGCTTTCTTT	CASSASGVGTEAFF
TRBV14	.	.	15	TRBJ1-1	TGTGCCAGCAGCCAGGAGGGAACGGTATACACTGAAGCTTTCTTT	CASSQEGTVYTEAFF
TRBV19	.	.	15	TRBJ2-3	TGTGCCAGTAGTTCTCTGGGAGACCCCACAGATACGCAGTATTTT	CASSSLGDPTDTQYF
TRBV6-2/TRBV6-3	.	.	14	TRBJ1-1	TGTGCCAGCAGTTACTCGGCGGGAGTGGGGCGAGCTTTCTTT	CASSYSAGVGRAFF
TRBV5-1	.	TRBD1	16	TRBJ2-3	TGCGCCAGCAGCACGGGACAGGACTCAAGCACAGATACGCAGTATTTT	CASSTGQDSSTDTQYF
TRBV13	.	.	16	TRBJ1-2	TGTGCCAGCAGCTTACTAATGACAGTTTCCCCCTCGGGCTACACCTTC	CASSLLMTVSPSGYTF
TRBV5-1	.	.	14	TRBJ2-2	TGCGCCAGCAGCTTGCTTGTGAACACCGGGGAGCTGTTTTTT	CASSLLVNTGELFF
TRBV28	few	.	12	TRBJ2-7	TGTGCCAGCAGTCTAACCCAATACGAGCAGTACTTC	CASSLTQYEQYF
TRBV5-1	.	.	14	TRBJ2-5	TGCGCCAGCAGCTTACTAGATTGGGCAGAGACCCAGTACTTC	CASSLLDWAETQYF
TRBV7-3	.	TRBD2	15	TRBJ2-5	TGTGCCAGCAGCTGGGCTAGCGGGGGTTCAGAGACCCAGTACTTC	CASSWASGGSETQYF
TRBV4-3	.	TRBD1	14	TRBJ2-5	TGCGCCAGCAGCCAGGGGACAGCCGGAGAGACCCAGTACTTC	CASSQGTAGETQYF
TRBV4-2	.	TRBD1	13	TRBJ1-1	TGTGCCAGCAGCCAAAGACAGGGGACTGAAGCTTTCTTT	CASSQRQGTEAFF
TRBV7-2	.	TRBD1	16	TRBJ1-2	TGTGCCAGCAGCCGCGGGACAGGGATAATTGAGGATGGCTACACCTTC	CASSRGTGIIEDGYTF
TRBV18	.	TRBD1	18	TRBJ1-1	TGTGCCAGCTCACAGGTTCCTCCGACAGGGATGTTAGCCACTGAAGCTTTCTTT	CASSQVPPTGMLATEAFF
TRBV5-3	.	.	16	TRBJ1-4	TGTGCCAGAAGCTTGGCAGGGGAGCCAGACAATGAAAAACTGTTTTTT	CARSLAGEPDNEKLFF
TRBV24-1	.	TRBD1	15	TRBJ1-1	TGTGCCACCGTCACCCTGGGACAGGGTAGGCCTGAAGCTTTCTTT	CATVTLGQGRPEAFF
TRBV6-5	once	.	11	TRBJ1-1	TGTGCCAGCAGTCTATACACTGAAGCTTTCTTT	CASSLYTEAFF
TRBV15	.	TRBD1	14	TRBJ1-1	TGTGCCACCAGCAGGGACAGGGGTTGGACTGAAGCTTTCTTT	CATSRDRGWTEAFF
TRBV27	.	.	13	TRBJ2-7	TGTGCCAGCACCAGCGACAGGAACTACGAGCAGTACTTC	CASTSDRNYEQYF
TRBV7-9	once	.	15	TRBJ1-1	TGTGCCAGCAGCCTAAACGCCCCCCGGGACACTGAAGCTTTCTTT	CASSLNAPRDTEAFF
TRBV4-3	.	.	14	TRBJ2-7	TGCGCCAGCAGCCAAGATATTAGCACCTACGAGCAGTACTTC	CASSQDISTYEQYF
TRBV19	.	.	15	TRBJ1-1	TGTGCCAGTATAGGTAGGGGGTTTATGAACACTGAAGCTTTCTTT	CASIGRGFMNTEAFF
TRBV10-3	.	.	15	TRBJ1-3	TGTGCCATCGGTCCGGGACAAACCTCTGGAAACACCATATATTTT	CAIGPGQTSGNTIYF
TRBV6-5	.	.	14	TRBJ2-5	TGTGCCTCCCGAATCGCCGGGGGGCGAGAGACCCAGTACTTC	CASRIAGGRETQYF
TRBV6-2/TRBV6-3	.	TRBD1	14	TRBJ1-2	TGTGCCAGCAGTTACCGGGGGACAGGCTATGGCTACACCTTC	CASSYRGTGYGYTF
TRBV2	.	TRBD1	15	TRBJ2-5	TGTGCCAGCAGTGTAGGGACAGGGGGCGGGGAGACCCAGTACTTC	CASSVGTGGGETQYF
TRBV29-1	.	.	12	TRBJ2-1	TGCAGCGCCGTTAAAACAGACAATGAGCAGTTCTTC	CSAVKTDNEQFF
TRBV24-1	few	TRBD2	14	TRBJ2-1	TGTGCCACCAGTGAATCTAGCGGCTACAATGAGCAGTTCTTC	CATSESSGYNEQFF
TRBV19	.	TRBD2	15	TRBJ2-7	TGTGCCAGTAGGAGCGGGGGGGCCGATCTCTACGAGCAGTACTTC	CASRSGGADLYEQYF